This TCR beta chain was sequenced during a study of patients and donors after allogeneic stem cell transplantation. From the RT-PCR reads, TCRdb called clonotypes with MiXCR, one entry per CDR3 protein. The sample records 150,000 to 200,000 distinct CDR3 sequences, approximately 30% being singletons. Germline trimming cut 5 bases from V and 7 bases from J; bases unmatched to any gene: 1. The germline V gene encodes CDR1 MNHEY and CDR2 SVGAGI. This CDR3 comprises 12 residues. This clonotype originated in a human donor who was either an allogeneic HSCT recipient or a stem cell or donor lymphocyte infusion donor (not recorded which). It is not recorded whose cells these are; they may come from a transplant donor. The genes are TRBV6-5 and TRBJ2-1, with 8 bases matching TRBD2. Sequencing was carried out using blood, either unsorted or a sorted T cell fraction (not recorded which). CDR3 in amino acids: CASSRGGNEQFF. Here the CDR3 DNA reads TGTGCCAGCAGTCGGGGGGGGAATGAGCAGTTCTTC.